A selection of T cell receptor beta chains follows, all from one sample in a study of cytomegalovirus exposure and HLA in healthy donors. Profiled with immunoSEQ multiplex PCR; TCRdb holds only in-frame clones, not every one. The sample records about 150,000 clones, about 74% being singletons. Source material: PBMCs. The receptors here all came from a young man in good health and CMV-seropositive. Both conserved end residues are part of each CDR3. The D gene is left open where the match is weak. Some rows mark clone size as missing; the rest say once, few, many or name a class of expanded clone.

D,J,size,V,CDR3,DNA
.,TRBJ1-1,few,TRBV9,CASSVGSENTEAFF,TGTGCCAGCAGCGTAGGGTCAGAAAACACTGAAGCTTTCTTT
.,TRBJ2-7,.,TRBV6-5,CASSASIYEQYF,TGTGCCAGCAGTGCTTCGATTTACGAGCAGTACTTC
.,TRBJ2-7,.,TRBV7-9,CASSPPGGFYEQYF,TGTGCCAGCAGCCCACCCGGGGGTTTCTACGAGCAGTACTTC
TRBD2,TRBJ2-5,few,TRBV10-1,CASSDRSGGSETQYF,TGCGCCAGCAGTGACCGTAGCGGGGGGTCGGAGACCCAGTACTTC
.,TRBJ1-1,.,TRBV19,CASSRLGVENTEAFF,TGTGCCAGTAGTAGGCTCGGGGTCGAGAACACTGAAGCTTTCTTT
TRBD2,TRBJ2-7,.,TRBV9,CASSVESGLAAAYSEQYF,TGTGCCAGCAGCGTAGAGTCGGGGCTAGCGGCGGCCTACTCAGAGCAGTACTTC
.,TRBJ2-1,.,TRBV15,CATRGELFNEQFF,TGTGCCACCAGGGGAGAGCTTTTCAATGAGCAGTTCTTC
.,TRBJ2-1,once,TRBV7-3,CASSFGGKYNEQFF,TGTGCCAGCAGCTTCGGCGGGAAATACAATGAGCAGTTCTTC
.,TRBJ1-1,.,TRBV4-1,CASSQEGGRRSEAFF,TGCGCCAGCAGCCAAGAGGGAGGACGGCGGAGTGAAGCTTTCTTT
.,TRBJ1-2,.,TRBV6-5,CASRRISGSHGYTF,TGTGCCAGCAGGCGAATTTCAGGGTCTCACGGCTACACCTTC
.,TRBJ2-1,.,TRBV7-2,CASSLAAAVPLNEQFF,TGTGCCAGCAGCTTAGCGGCAGCGGTCCCCCTCAATGAGCAGTTCTTC
.,TRBJ2-3,once,TRBV10-2,CASSESVTDTDTQYF,TGCGCCAGCAGTGAGTCGGTGACAGATACAGATACGCAGTATTTT
.,TRBJ2-6,.,TRBV9,CASSNQGSSGANVLTF,TGTGCCAGCAGCAACCAGGGGTCCTCTGGGGCCAACGTCCTGACTTTC
.,TRBJ2-2,.,TRBV19,CASTSGVTGELFF,TGTGCCAGTACCTCAGGGGTAACCGGGGAGCTGTTTTTT
.,TRBJ2-3,once,TRBV30,CAWSPTKNTQYF,TGTGCCTGGAGCCCGACTAAAAATACGCAGTATTTT
.,TRBJ2-4,once,TRBV4-3,CASSQDNGLAKNIQYF,TGCGCCAGCAGCCAAGATAACGGTCTAGCCAAAAACATTCAGTACTTC
TRBD1,TRBJ1-2,.,TRBV6-6,CASSPRTGGDGYTF,TGTGCCAGCAGTCCCCGGACAGGGGGGGACGGCTACACCTTC
.,TRBJ2-7,once,TRBV28,CASSFAGFSYEQYF,TGTGCCAGCAGTTTTGCAGGATTCTCCTACGAGCAGTACTTC
TRBD1,TRBJ1-1,once,TRBV30,CACESGTGVNTEAFF,TGTGCCTGCGAATCCGGGACAGGGGTGAACACTGAAGCTTTCTTT
TRBD1,TRBJ1-1,.,TRBV10-1,CASVGKRDRGISSDTEAFF,TGCGCCAGCGTGGGCAAAAGGGACAGGGGAATTTCATCCGACACTGAAGCTTTCTTT
.,TRBJ2-1,few,TRBV5-1,CASSSTTQGGEQFF,TGCGCCAGCAGCTCTACTACTCAGGGTGGTGAGCAGTTCTTC
.,TRBJ2-1,few,TRBV2,CASSSSVYNEQFF,TGTGCCAGCAGTTCCTCGGTCTACAATGAGCAGTTCTTC
.,TRBJ2-7,few,TRBV4-1,CASSQDSPGPYEQYF,TGCGCCAGCAGCCAAGATAGTCCAGGGCCCTACGAGCAGTACTTC
TRBD1,TRBJ1-1,.,TRBV27,CASRPKPRKDRSLMNTEAFF,TGTGCCAGCAGACCTAAACCCAGGAAGGACAGGTCCCTCATGAACACTGAAGCTTTCTTT
TRBD1,TRBJ2-1,.,TRBV28,CASSFHRGKFF,TGTGCCAGCAGTTTCCACAGGGGGAAGTTCTTC
TRBD2,TRBJ2-7,few,TRBV7-8,CASSSEGGDEQYF,TGTGCCAGCAGCTCCGAGGGAGGGGACGAGCAGTACTTC
TRBD1,TRBJ1-2,.,TRBV7-2,CASSLAGTGYGYTF,TGTGCCAGCAGCTTAGCCGGGACAGGCTATGGCTACACCTTC
TRBD1,TRBJ1-2,once,TRBV2,CASSGGQNYGYTF,TGTGCCAGCAGTGGGGGACAGAACTATGGCTACACCTTC
TRBD1,TRBJ1-6,.,TRBV14,CASNRGNSPLHF,TGTGCCAGCAACAGGGGTAATTCACCCCTCCACTTT
.,TRBJ1-2,.,TRBV5-4,CASSSPTGPLYGYTF,TGTGCCAGCAGCTCACCGACAGGTCCCCTCTATGGCTACACCTTC
TRBD1,TRBJ1-2,once,TRBV7-2,CASSPRGVRDRGFLF,TGTGCCAGCAGCCCGAGGGGCGTCCGGGACAGGGGATTCCTCTTC
.,TRBJ1-2,.,TRBV19,CASSPDLEGYTF,TGTGCCAGTAGTCCTGACCTGGAGGGCTACACCTTC
TRBD1,TRBJ1-3,.,TRBV4-2,CASSQDPAGGTSSGNTIYF,TGTGCCAGCAGCCAAGATCCGGCAGGGGGTACCTCCTCTGGAAACACCATATATTTT
TRBD2,TRBJ2-7,.,TRBV6-5,CASSLAGWYEQYF,TGTGCCAGCAGTTTAGCGGGGTGGTACGAGCAGTACTTC
TRBD2,TRBJ2-3,.,TRBV19,CASSIGTSGSPDTQYF,TGTGCCAGTAGTATCGGGACTAGCGGGAGCCCAGATACGCAGTATTTT
TRBD1,TRBJ2-7,.,TRBV30,CAWPTWDSPYEQYF,TGTGCCTGGCCAACCTGGGACAGCCCCTACGAGCAGTACTTC
TRBD1,TRBJ1-1,.,TRBV29-1,CSSFDRGRGAFF,TGCAGCTCTTTCGACAGGGGCCGAGGAGCTTTCTTT
.,TRBJ1-5,.,TRBV7-9,CASSPGPTNQPQHF,TGTGCCAGCAGCCCAGGGCCCACAAATCAGCCCCAGCATTTT
.,TRBJ2-1,.,TRBV6-1,CASSEGVVKQRGIKDEQFF,TGTGCCAGCAGTGAAGGAGTGGTAAAGCAGAGGGGGATTAAAGATGAGCAGTTCTTC
TRBD1,TRBJ2-5,.,TRBV11-3,CASSLEGGEETQYF,TGTGCCAGCAGCTTAGAAGGGGGCGAGGAGACCCAGTACTTC
.,TRBJ1-1,.,TRBV7-9,CASRPPGSTEAFF,TGTGCCAGCAGACCACCGGGGAGCACTGAAGCTTTCTTT
TRBD1,TRBJ1-4,once,TRBV5-6,CASSWAGQNNEKLFF,TGTGCCAGCAGCTGGGCGGGACAGAATAATGAAAAACTGTTTTTT
.,TRBJ1-3,.,TRBV4-3,CASSQDPGFGNTIYF,TGCGCCAGCAGCCAAGATCCGGGGTTTGGAAACACCATATATTTT
.,TRBJ1-1,.,TRBV5-4,CASSPVGPSEAFF,TGTGCCAGCAGCCCCGTTGGGCCCTCTGAAGCTTTCTTT
.,TRBJ2-7,few,TRBV4-1,CASSQEGRRSSYEQYF,TGCGCCAGCAGCCAAGAAGGACGGAGGAGCTCCTACGAGCAGTACTTC
.,TRBJ1-4,few,TRBV14,CASSQGIGLFF,TGTGCCAGCAGCCAAGGAATCGGACTGTTTTTT
.,TRBJ2-7,.,TRBV7-9,CSSSPFSYEQYF,TGTTCCAGCAGCCCTTTCTCCTACGAGCAGTACTTC
.,TRBJ1-1,.,TRBV6-5,CASSYSIVENTEAFF,TGTGCCAGCAGTTACTCGATCGTAGAGAACACTGAAGCTTTCTTT
TRBD1,TRBJ1-5,.,TRBV2,CASTGGTGRVQPQHF,TGTGCCAGCACCGGCGGGACAGGGCGGGTTCAGCCCCAGCATTTT
.,TRBJ1-2,.,TRBV29-1,CSVVRGRSGYTF,TGCAGCGTTGTACGGGGGAGGAGTGGCTACACCTTC
TRBD1,TRBJ2-5,few,TRBV5-1,CASSARTGQETQYF,TGCGCCAGCAGCGCGAGGACAGGCCAAGAGACCCAGTACTTC
.,TRBJ2-5,.,TRBV6-6,CASGSQPFQETQYF,TGTGCCAGCGGCTCACAGCCTTTCCAAGAGACCCAGTACTTC
TRBD1,TRBJ2-1,.,TRBV19,CASSIPGTGTLEQFF,TGTGCCAGTAGTATCCCCGGGACAGGGACATTAGAGCAGTTCTTC